A single sample gave rise to the 5 T cell receptor beta chains below, sequenced in a study of T-cell memory formation after mild COVID-19. TCRdb re-called the 5' RACE reads with MiXCR, one entry per CDR3 protein. The data hold 300,000 to 350,000 distinct CDR3 sequences, with more than 13% observed a single time. The specimen was PBMCs or a T cell subset sorted from them (not recorded which). The receptor set was obtained from a man aged 18 to 30 who had mild COVID-19 (a few samples of this study predate the infection). Cell type and time point are not known.

V usage is TRBV28 and J usage is TRBJ2-7; no firm D call. V dropped 8 bases and J dropped 6 bases, with 14 bases sitting between them. Germline CDR1 MDHEN, CDR2 SYDVKM. This CDR3 is 12 amino acids long. CDR3 residues: CASASGLGEQYV. Written as DNA, the CDR3 is TGTGCCAGCGCCTCCGGCTTAGGCGAGCAGTACGTC.

The V and J genes are TRBV28 and TRBJ1-2; no firm D call. There are 13 residues in the CDR3. Germline V gene data show CDR1 as MDHEN and CDR2 as SYDVKM. V lost 3 bases and J lost 8, with 13 bases in between. The CDR3 spells CASSFGRAYGYTF. As DNA, the CDR3 is TGTGCCAGCAGTTTCGGAAGGGCTTACGGCTACACCTTC.

This clonotype has a count of ten or more. V usage is TRBV7-3 and J usage is TRBJ2-1; unclear D gene. The CDR3 sequence is 12 residues long. V was shortened by 3 bases and J by 6 bases, with 6 bases between the two germline ends. The germline gives CDR1 SGHTA, CDR2 FQGTGA. Written as DNA, the CDR3 is TGTGCCAGCAGCTTTCTTTTCAATGAGCAGTTCTTC. Translating gives CASSFLFNEQFF.

This chain joins TRBV4-3 and TRBJ1-4; no clear D gene. Trimming stripped 4 bases from V and 7 bases from J, with 16 bases between. The V gene's germline CDR1 is LGHNA and CDR2 YSLEER. The CDR3 is 15 residues long. CDR3 coding DNA: TGCGCCAGCAGCCCGAGTGGGAGGTTCGGTGAAAAACTGTTTTTT. Its translation is CASSPSGRFGEKLFF.

The V call is TRBV11-2, the J call TRBJ2-7; TRBD2 agrees at 7 bases. From germline, CDR1 is SGHAT and CDR2 FQNNGV. Losses at the gene ends were 4 bases for V and 7 bases for J; bases not matched to a gene: 13. This CDR3 comprises 15 residues. CDR3 in amino acids: CASSSRDYRGWEQYF. The CDR3 nucleotides read TGTGCCAGCAGCTCCCGGGACTACCGCGGGTGGGAGCAGTACTTC.